This T cell receptor (beta chain) was obtained from a study of shared clonotypes between healthy human individuals. The donor population consisted of healthy HIV-negative adults with no recent acute infections or vaccinations. The repertoire was sequenced with immunoSEQ multiplex PCR; TCRdb's copy has only in-frame clones and lacks some. The sample consists of millions of clones, 85% to 95% of them appearing once. This CDR3 region has 14 residues. CDR1 SGHTA and CDR2 FQGNSA come from the germline V gene. Trimming removed 1 base from V and 0 bases from J, with 7 bases in between. The sequence derives from a man between 18 and 35 years old in good health. The specimen sequenced was naive CD4+ T cells sorted from blood. The subset here: CD45RA+ positively selected. The V and J genes are TRBV7-2 and TRBJ2-7; unclear D gene. DNA of the CDR3: TGTGCCAGCAGCTTAGAGGCAGCCTCCTACGAGCAGTACTTC. As protein: CASSLEAASYEQYF.